The clone carrying this T cell receptor beta chain came up a few times. Its antigen is currently unknown. This record comes from a study of beta chain features in type 1 diabetes. Regarding the study as a whole: Sequencing the cDNA could make cells with high TCR expression show up more than they should. Among patients, naive, central memory and Treg TCRB repertoires appeared more similar than among healthy donors. In every one of the four CD4+ subsets, TCRB CDR3s were moderately but significantly shorter in Type 1 diabetes patients.

The trim removed 5 bases at V and 3 bases at J, leaving 6 bases unmatched. This CDR3 spans 14 amino acids. CDR1 and CDR2 (germline): MNHNY, SVGAGI (reference sequence). Sequencing targeted expressed TCRB transcripts, as all isolated RNA had been reverse transcribed. Sequenced by immunoSEQ multiplex PCR; TCRdb stores in-frame clones only, minus some. The repertoire consists of roughly 340,000 clones, with less than 15% occurring once and the leading ten covering 0.015%. The clonotype comes from a young woman with type 1 diabetes. The rearrangement links TRBV6-6 to TRBJ2-5; 7 bases fit TRBD1. The sequencing sample was made of naive CD4+ T cells from blood. CDR3 in DNA: TGTGCCAGCAGTAAAAGGGGGCTCGAAGAGACCCAGTACTTC. Its translation is CASSKRGLEETQYF.